The rows below give T cell receptor beta chains drawn from one sample of a study of T cell responses to AZD1222 COVID-19 vaccine. Generated by immunoSEQ multiplex PCR, the TCRdb table keeps only in-frame clones and is missing some. The sample consists of 100,000 to 120,000 clones, 86% of them appearing once. The specimen was peripheral blood, collected on day 0 of AZD1222 vaccination. These TCRs come from an adult in good health. Each CDR3 is given with its conserved first and last residue. Fields, in order: V gene, clone size, D gene, J gene, CDR3 DNA, CDR3 protein. A D gene is named only where the DNA matches it firmly. Clone size is not always given. Where it is, it says once, few, many or a class for expanded clones.

V gene: TRBV6-4; clone size: NA; D gene: TRBD1; J gene: TRBJ2-1; CDR3 DNA: TGTGCCAGCAGCCCGGGACAGGGGCGTGGGATCGGTGAGCAGTTCTTC; CDR3 protein: CASSPGQGRGIGEQFF
V gene: TRBV6-5; clone size: NA; D gene: NA; J gene: TRBJ1-1; CDR3 DNA: TGTGCCAGCAGTACCCGGACAACGAACACTGAAGCTTTCTTT; CDR3 protein: CASSTRTTNTEAFF
V gene: TRBV18; clone size: NA; D gene: NA; J gene: TRBJ1-2; CDR3 DNA: TGTGCCAGCTCACCCTCCCAGGTGGGCTATGGCTACACCTTC; CDR3 protein: CASSPSQVGYGYTF
V gene: TRBV19; clone size: NA; D gene: NA; J gene: TRBJ1-5; CDR3 DNA: TGTGCCAGTAGTATAACGTGGGCGTTTTCCCGCGATCAGCCCCAGCATTTT; CDR3 protein: CASSITWAFSRDQPQHF
V gene: TRBV5-1; clone size: once; D gene: NA; J gene: TRBJ1-2; CDR3 DNA: TGCGCCAGCAGTCCTGATCCCTTATCTGGCTACACCTTC; CDR3 protein: CASSPDPLSGYTF
V gene: TRBV12-3/TRBV12-4; clone size: NA; D gene: NA; J gene: TRBJ1-5; CDR3 DNA: TGTGCCAGCAGTTTTACGGTTGATCAGCCCCAGCATTTT; CDR3 protein: CASSFTVDQPQHF
V gene: TRBV11-2; clone size: NA; D gene: TRBD2; J gene: TRBJ2-3; CDR3 DNA: TGTGCCAGCAGCTTAGAACTAGCGGGGGGGCCGGGCACAGATACGCAGTATTTT; CDR3 protein: CASSLELAGGPGTDTQYF
V gene: TRBV5-5; clone size: once; D gene: NA; J gene: TRBJ2-3; CDR3 DNA: TGTGCCAGCAGCCACGGACTGGATACGCAGTATTTT; CDR3 protein: CASSHGLDTQYF
V gene: TRBV19; clone size: NA; D gene: TRBD1; J gene: TRBJ2-7; CDR3 DNA: TGTGCCAGTAGTATAGGGGACAGCCGTGCCTACGAGCAGTACTTC; CDR3 protein: CASSIGDSRAYEQYF
V gene: TRBV6-2/TRBV6-3; clone size: NA; D gene: NA; J gene: TRBJ1-5; CDR3 DNA: TGTGCCAGCAGCGACTTTGTCCTTGGCGCGGGCAATCAGCCCCAGCATTTT; CDR3 protein: CASSDFVLGAGNQPQHF
V gene: TRBV2; clone size: NA; D gene: NA; J gene: TRBJ2-2; CDR3 DNA: TGTGCCAGCACCCCCCAGGGGCCACGAACAACCGGGGAGCTGTTTTTT; CDR3 protein: CASTPQGPRTTGELFF
V gene: TRBV28; clone size: NA; D gene: NA; J gene: TRBJ1-6; CDR3 DNA: TGTGCCAGCAGTTTCATTCTAGCCCTCAATTCACCCCTCCACTTT; CDR3 protein: CASSFILALNSPLHF
V gene: TRBV3-1/TRBV3-2; clone size: few; D gene: NA; J gene: TRBJ1-1; CDR3 DNA: TGTGCCAGCAGCCAAAGGGGATACACTGAAGCTTTCTTT; CDR3 protein: CASSQRGYTEAFF
V gene: TRBV19; clone size: NA; D gene: NA; J gene: TRBJ2-1; CDR3 DNA: TGTGCCAGTAGCATGTCGGCGGAGAACTACAATGAGCAGTTCTTC; CDR3 protein: CASSMSAENYNEQFF
V gene: TRBV3-1/TRBV3-2; clone size: NA; D gene: NA; J gene: TRBJ1-2; CDR3 DNA: TGTGCCAGCAGCCCCGGGCCGGATAACTATGGCTACACCTTC; CDR3 protein: CASSPGPDNYGYTF
V gene: TRBV4-3; clone size: NA; D gene: TRBD1; J gene: TRBJ1-4; CDR3 DNA: TGCGCCAGCAGTCCAGGACAGGACTTTAATGAAAAACTGTTTTTT; CDR3 protein: CASSPGQDFNEKLFF